These 28 T cell receptor beta chains came from one sample sequenced in a study of T cell responses to AZD1222 COVID-19 vaccine. Sequencing used immunoSEQ multiplex PCR; TCRdb keeps in-frame clones, though not all of them. The sample includes under 150,000 clones, 80% to 95% of them seen just once. The source was peripheral blood, collected 28 days after the second AZD1222 dose. Every receptor here comes from an adult who received the AZD1222 COVID-19 vaccine.

The genes are TRBV11-2 and TRBJ1-6, with 7 bases lining up with TRBD1. This CDR3 is built from 20 residues. Per germline, CDR1 SGHAT and CDR2 FQNNGV. V trimming: 0 bases; J trimming: 0 bases; junction bases outside the gene matches: 11. DNA for the CDR3: TGTGCCAGCAGCTTAGAGGGACAGCTTTTTTTTAGCTCCTATAATTCACCCCTCCACTTT. Translating it yields CASSLEGQLFFSSYNSPLHF.

The rearrangement joins TRBV5-1 to TRBJ2-3; 12 bases map to TRBD2. Germline V gives CDR1 SGHRS, CDR2 YFSETQ. Losses at the gene ends were 3 bases for V and 4 bases for J; bases not matched to a gene: 9. CDR3 length: 17 residues. Here the CDR3 reads CASSWALAGGRADTQYF. In nucleotides, the CDR3 is TGCGCCAGCAGCTGGGCTCTAGCGGGAGGGCGCGCAGATACGCAGTATTTT.

This chain joins TRBV19 and TRBJ1-5; 8 bases agree with TRBD1. Germline CDR1 and CDR2: LNHDA and SQIVND (reference sequence). V shed 6 bases and J 2 bases; nucleotides not matched to a gene: 6. The CDR3 covers 15 residues. The DNA for the CDR3 is TGTGCCAGTAGGGACAGGGAGGCTGGCAATCAGCCCCAGCATTTT. Protein: CASRDREAGNQPQHF.

Turning to this clone: The same CDR3 is also encoded by other DNA sequences in this sample. V and J are TRBV7-9 and TRBJ2-1; D is ambiguous. The V end was cut by 3 bases, the J end by 6 bases, with 9 bases between. The CDR3 is 13 amino acids. Germline V lookup: CDR1 SEHNR, CDR2 FQNEAQ (reference sequence). CDR3 sequence: CASSLAGGNEQFF. The CDR3 DNA reads TGTGCCAGCAGCTTGGCCGGTGGCAATGAGCAGTTCTTC.

The chain carries TRBV14 and TRBJ1-2, with D unresolved. The germline V gene has CDR1 SGHDN and CDR2 FVKESK. Deletions cut 1 base from V and 3 bases from J, with 9 bases between. The CDR3 has 14 residues. The CDR3 loop reads CASSQGGFDYGYTF. DNA for the CDR3: TGTGCCAGCAGCCAAGGGGGTTTTGACTATGGCTACACCTTC.

CDR3 bases: TGTGCCAGTAGTATCGACGTTTTGGCAGTAACTAATGAAAAACTGTTTTTT. Protein product: CASSIDVLAVTNEKLFF. The V gene is TRBV19, the J gene TRBJ1-4; no reliable D call. CDR1 LNHDA and CDR2 SQIVND come from the germline V gene (reference sequence). The CDR3 totals 17 residues. Between the trimmed V and J ends, which lost 3 bases and 1 base, there was a span of 15 bases.

The rearrangement uses TRBV4-1 and TRBJ2-5; 8 positions match TRBD1. Germline lookup yields CDR1 MGHRA and CDR2 YSYEKL. CDR3 length equals 17 residues. With 2 bases clipped from V and 2 bases from J, the junction kept 10 bases outside the gene matches. CDR3 in DNA: TGCGCCAGCAGCCAATTCACAGGGGGAAGAGATCAAGAGACCCAGTACTTC. It codes for CASSQFTGGRDQETQYF.

This sequence joins TRBV9 and TRBJ1-1; D gene unclear. CDR1 and CDR2 from the germline V gene are SGDLS and YYNGEE. V lost 2 bases to trimming and J lost 3 bases, with 8 bases between them. This CDR3 comprises 13 residues. The CDR3, as DNA: TGTGCCAGCAGCGTCGCCACGGACACTGAAGCTTTCTTT. Its translation: CASSVATDTEAFF.

This clone was found a few times. The V call is TRBV28, the J call TRBJ1-2, with a possible D match to TRBD1 (5 bases). The CDR3 runs 13 residues. The V end was cut by 5 bases, the J end by 5 bases, with 12 bases between. Germline CDR1 MDHEN, CDR2 SYDVKM. CDR3 sequence: CASSRDAGYGYTF. CDR3 DNA: TGTGCCAGCAGTCGGGACGCAGGGTATGGCTACACCTTC.

The CDR3 loop reads CASSPLPLVRDGSGNTIYF. DNA of the CDR3: TGTGCCAGCAGTCCACTCCCCCTTGTTAGGGATGGGTCTGGAAACACCATATATTTT. The chain is built from TRBV27 and TRBJ1-3; D remains ambiguous. The CDR3 extends over 19 amino acids. Trimming took off 5 bases at V and 1 base at J, with 24 bases between the two ends. Germline assignment: CDR1 MNHEY and CDR2 SMNVEV (reference sequence).

The V call is TRBV19, the J call TRBJ2-3, with D tentatively TRBD2 (6 bases). The CDR3 totals 15 residues. Germline V gives CDR1 LNHDA, CDR2 SQIVND (reference sequence). The V end was cut by 4 bases, the J end by 0 bases, with 11 bases between. This CDR3 is CASSKRASSTDTQYF. CDR3 DNA sequence: TGTGCCAGTAGTAAGCGGGCCTCTAGCACAGATACGCAGTATTTT.

The chain links TRBV13 to TRBJ2-5; D perhaps matches TRBD2 (6 bases). Germline V CDR1 and CDR2: PRHDT, FYEKMQ (reference sequence). CDR3 length: 16 residues. Deletions cut 2 bases from V and 2 bases from J, with 15 bases between. In DNA form, the CDR3 reads TGTGCCAGCAGCTTAAACACCGGGACTCAACAAGAGACCCAGTACTTC. Translation: CASSLNTGTQQETQYF.

This chain connects TRBV3-1 (or the pseudogene TRBV3-2) to TRBJ2-5; D gene ambiguous. Germline V CDR1 and CDR2: LGHDT, YNNKEL (reference sequence). V gave up 3 bases and J gave up 3 bases, with 5 bases separating them. This CDR3 region has 12 residues. CDR3 residues: CASSQPKETQYF. The CDR3 DNA sequence: TGTGCCAGCAGCCAGCCTAAAGAGACCCAGTACTTC.

The DNA of the CDR3 is TGTGCCAGCAGTTTCGGGCGCAACAGGGGGTGGCAGTTCTTC. It codes for CASSFGRNRGWQFF. This chain connects TRBV28 to TRBJ2-1; 8 nucleotides agree with TRBD1. The CDR3 length is 14 residues. CDR1 and CDR2 from the germline V gene are MDHEN and SYDVKM. J was trimmed by 12 bases and V by 3 bases; bases with no gene match: 10.

The chain links TRBV10-3 to TRBJ1-5; D is unclear. V was trimmed by 10 bases and J by 0 bases, leaving 13 bases between them. Germline CDR1 ENHRY, CDR2 SYGVKD. The CDR3 consists of 14 residues. The CDR3 sequence: CATRDGYSNQPQHF. CDR3 DNA sequence: TGTGCCACCCGCGATGGGTATAGCAATCAGCCCCAGCATTTT.

The chain has TRBV3-1 (or the pseudogene TRBV3-2) and TRBJ2-7; 7 bases align to TRBD2. The CDR3 length is 18 residues. Trimming cost V 0 bases and J 3 bases; bases outside gene matches: 14. The germline V gene has CDR1 LGHDT and CDR2 YNNKEL (reference sequence). This CDR3 reads CASSQEGRRPSGNYEQYF. DNA for the CDR3: TGTGCCAGCAGCCAAGAGGGCCGTAGGCCTAGCGGAAACTACGAGCAGTACTTC.

The chain is built from TRBV2 and TRBJ2-7, with unresolved D. The CDR3 runs 14 residues. Trimming cost V 0 bases and J 3 bases, with 9 bases left between them. Germline CDR1 SNHLY, CDR2 FYNNEI. The CDR3 nucleotides read TGTGCCAGCAGTGAAGCAGGGCTTAACTACGAGCAGTACTTC. It specifies CASSEAGLNYEQYF.

V usage is TRBV7-3 and J usage is TRBJ2-1; D ambiguous. Germline V CDR1 and CDR2: SGHTA, FQGTGA. This CDR3 contains 14 residues. The V end was cut by 0 bases, the J end by 7 bases, with 10 bases between. The CDR3 sequence is CASSLTPGSNEQFF. CDR3 bases: TGTGCCAGCAGCTTAACGCCAGGTTCGAATGAGCAGTTCTTC. Full variable domain (outside the CDR3, taken from reference TRBV7-3 and TRBJ2-1): GAGVSQTPSNKVTEKGKYVELRCDPISGHTALYWYRQSLGQGPEFLIYFQGTGAADDSGLPNDRFFAVRPEGSVSTLKIQRTERGDSAVYLCASSLTPGSNEQFFGPGTRLTVL.

The sample holds one count of this clone. V gene TRBV10-2 combines with J gene TRBJ2-2, with D possibly TRBD1 on 5 matching bases. CDR1 is WSHSY, CDR2 SAAADI, per germline. The CDR3 spans 14 residues. V was cut by 6 bases and J by 6 bases, with 14 bases left in between. The CDR3 DNA sequence: TGCGCCAGCAGGACGGCAGGGTCACCCGGGGAGCTGTTTTTT. Protein sequence: CASRTAGSPGELFF.

This chain joins TRBV5-1 and TRBJ2-7; 7 nucleotides align to TRBD1. The ends lost 4 bases at V and 0 bases at J; junction bases unmatched: 4. Germline V lookup: CDR1 SGHRS, CDR2 YFSETQ. This CDR3 spans 14 amino acids. CDR3 region: CASSVTGDSYEQYF. In DNA, the CDR3 is TGCGCCAGCAGCGTTACAGGGGACTCCTACGAGCAGTACTTC.

This chain connects TRBV4-3 to TRBJ2-3, with 12 bases lining up with TRBD2. CDR3 length: 21 residues. The J segment lost 0 bases and the V segment lost 0 bases, leaving 13 bases of the junction unmatched. CDR1 is LGHNA, CDR2 YSLEER, per germline. CDR3 amino acids: CASSQDEGTSGRLTSTDTQYF. The CDR3 DNA reads as TGCGCCAGCAGCCAAGATGAAGGAACTAGCGGGAGGCTAACTAGCACAGATACGCAGTATTTT.

The chain carries TRBV27 and TRBJ1-5, with 8 bases that match TRBD1. The CDR3 contains 15 residues. V lost 6 bases, J lost 2 bases, and 6 bases stayed unmatched. Per the germline V gene, CDR1 is MNHEY and CDR2 is SMNVEV (reference sequence). The CDR3 here is CASRPTGGGNQPQHF. Written as DNA, the CDR3 is TGTGCCAGCAGACCTACAGGGGGAGGCAATCAGCCCCAGCATTTT.

The chain joins TRBV4-2 to TRBJ1-3; the match to TRBD1 covers 8 bases. Germline CDR1 is LGHNA and CDR2 is YNFKEQ. The CDR3 extends over 16 amino acids. V dropped 4 bases and J dropped 1; count of bases not matched to a gene: 6. CDR3 bases: TGTGCCAGCAGCCGCAACAGGGGGAATTCTGGAAACACCATATATTTT. Protein: CASSRNRGNSGNTIYF.

The chain carries TRBV28 and TRBJ2-1; D may be TRBD1 (6 bases). V lost 4 bases to trimming and J lost 4 bases, with 17 bases between them. Germline lookup yields CDR1 MDHEN and CDR2 SYDVKM. This CDR3 region has 16 residues. In DNA form, the CDR3 reads TGTGCCAGCAGTTCGTCAGGGGACGTTAATTACAATGAGCAGTTCTTC. This encodes CASSSSGDVNYNEQFF.

This chain links TRBV15 with TRBJ1-5; D ambiguous. Per the germline V gene, CDR1 is LNHNV and CDR2 is YYDKDF (reference sequence). This CDR3 is built from 10 residues. With 10 bases removed from V and 6 bases from J, the gap between germline ends came to 7 bases. In DNA, the CDR3 is TGTGCCATAGGGATTCAGCCCCAGCATTTT. Translation: CAIGIQPQHF. The whole variable domain, remainder taken from reference TRBV15 and TRBJ1-5, is DAMVIQNPRYQVTQFGKPVTLSCSQTLNHNVMYWYQQKSSQAPKLLFHYYDKDFNNEADTPDNFQSRRPNTSFCFLDIRSPGLGDTAMYLCAIGIQPQHFGDGTRLSIL.

The chain carries TRBV11-2 and TRBJ2-7, with 7 bases identical to TRBD2. The germline gives CDR1 SGHAT, CDR2 FQNNGV. V trimming: 4 bases; J trimming: 7 bases; junction bases outside the gene matches: 10. The CDR3 runs 14 residues. CDR3 sequence reads: CASSSTTPGGEQYF. CDR3 bases: TGTGCCAGCAGCTCGACGACTCCGGGGGGTGAGCAGTACTTC.

As concerns this clone: One end of the junction varies from germline; a read error may be responsible. This sequence joins TRBV15 and TRBJ2-1; D gene unclear. The CDR3 loop spans 13 amino acids. Looked up from germline, CDR1 is LNHNV and CDR2 is YYDKDF (reference sequence). CDR3 sequence: CATSRDSVNAQFF. DNA for the CDR3: TGTGCCACCAGCAGAGATTCGGTCAATGCGCAGTTCTTC.

The genes are TRBV7-2 and TRBJ2-7; 8 nucleotides agree with TRBD2. The CDR3 has 14 amino acids. V trimming: 5 bases; J trimming: 2 bases; junction bases outside the gene matches: 5. Per the germline V gene, CDR1 is SGHTA and CDR2 is FQGNSA. The CDR3 DNA is TGTGCCAGCAGCCCCTTAGCGGGAACCTACGAGCAGTACTTC. Its protein is CASSPLAGTYEQYF.